This T cell receptor (beta chain) appears in the sequencing data of a study of T cell responses to AZD1222 COVID-19 vaccine (dated by TCRdb to the early 2020s). With regard to the full study: AZD1222 recipients whose second dose came at about 4 weeks and those whose second dose came at about 12 weeks were combined into one group, since spike-specific TCR depth and breadth did not differ between the two schedules. A total of approximately 230 trial participants underwent TCR sequencing, of whom 200 to 220 received two doses of AZD1222 and some 26 received two doses of the MenACWY control vaccine. Enrollment into the trials was organized by age into subgroups of 18-55, 56-69 and 70-plus years, and those subgroups contained approximately 150, 30 and 60 TCR-sequenced participants, respectively.

This clone was counted a few times. Its antigen remains undetermined. No base qualities exist here, and no much larger clone lies one base off it. The CDR3 regions of human TCRbeta chains were analyzed by immunosequencing. The source study handled its data this way. TCRs in the repertoires were compared against a reference library of SARS-CoV-2-specific TCRs that had been generated with the MIRA antigen-specificity platform. Breadth was defined as the fraction of unique TCRs that were SARS-CoV-2-associated. Depth was defined as the fraction of total T cells that were SARS-CoV-2-associated. Using the MIRA data, each spike-specific TCR was assigned both to the spike region to which the TCR was reactive and to a CD4 or CD8 class. Log10-transformed breadth and depth values were compared by one-way ANOVA with Sidak's multiple comparisons tests. The clones in this table, taken by TCRdb from immuneACCESS, are in-frame only. Not every clone is retained; where verified, under half of the shortfall comes from an unresolved V gene, and the cause of the rest is unknown. D and trimming come from the DNA, and the V and J calls and clone size come from that table. Recorded for this sample are 120,000 to 150,000 clones; approximately 90% of them occurred a single time. About 15% of the sample is taken by the ten largest.

CDR1 and CDR2 are read off the germline V gene (reference sequence) as MNHNY and SVGAGI. From cysteine to phenylalanine, the CDR3 is 15 amino acids long. Kept here is only the CDR3 DNA, which spans 45 bases and is read in frame from base 1. V and J lose 6 bases and 7 bases, and a span of 18 bases separates them. Beyond this particular receptor, the publication reports: In the small 56-69-year group, the increase in depth fell short of significance, most likely because of low power. After two AZD1222 doses, both the breadth and the depth of spike-specific TCRs were significantly higher than at day 0 and than in MenACWY recipients. Most participants were white British and females outnumbered males, and the authors suggested that clonal diversity may have been underestimated. The whole spike protein was spanned by vaccine-associated CD4 TCRs, and dominant responses were seen in regions 160-218 and 743-854. Nearly half of unique spike-specific TCRs reportedly recognized epitopes outside regions mutated in the B.1.351 and B.1.1.7 variants. Conclusions about previously exposed vaccinees were limited because only a handful of AZD1222 recipients were SARS-CoV-2 seropositive at baseline. Because no day 14 peak-response samples were available, repertoires were characterized only after the peak T cell response.

The time point label, as the study defines it: baseline before first vaccination. The vaccinee samples were drawn from two UK trials, COV001 and COV002, one of which was a single-blind randomized controlled phase 2/3 trial testing AZD1222 (ChAdOx1 nCoV-19) in healthy adults. Trial participant PBMC samples were collected at day 0 and day 28 after the second dose for TCRbeta chain sequencing. The sequencing here drew on peripheral blood, taken on day 0 of AZD1222 vaccination. Recombination linked TRBV6-6 to TRBJ1-4; the D gene lacks a confident call. The clonotype originates from an adult in good health. The nucleotide sequence is given as TGTGCCAGCAGGCTTGAGGGTCTACGGGGTGAAAAACTGTTTTTT. This gives the protein CASRLEGLRGEKLFF.